This T cell receptor (beta chain) was recorded in a study of shared clonotypes between healthy human individuals. Turning to the study itself: Serving as donors were a couple of women and a few men, whose ages spanned 18 to 49. Three plates each covered CD4 naive and memory; CD8 naive two, CD8 memory one.

Each replicate PCR on the sorted subsets used 200 to 250 ng DNA (around 30,000 T cell genomes). The repertoire was sequenced with immunoSEQ multiplex PCR; TCRdb's copy has only in-frame clones and lacks some. The sample shows over a million clones, around 82% of them seen only once. V lost 5 bases and J lost 15; bases outside the gene matches: 7. CDR3 length: 11 amino acids. Germline CDR1 is SNHLY and CDR2 is FYNNEI. A split of CD4+ cells into CD45RA+ naive and CD45RA-negative memory subsets was performed. Sequenced: memory CD4+ T cells from PBMCs. The subset: CD45RA-negative fraction. This chain joins TRBV2 and TRBJ2-1, with TRBD1 matching over 7 bases. This clonotype was obtained from a man younger than 35 in good health. Some clones in this sample may be carry-over from other donors' samples. CDR3 bases: TGTGCCAGCAGTCCTCAGAACAGGGGGTTCTTC. Protein sequence: CASSPQNRGFF.